This section outlines one T cell receptor (beta chain) sequence together with its context. Different DNA sequences within this sample yield the same CDR3. In the original processing: Reference gene primer amplification gave nucleated cell count estimates. Using immunoSEQ multiplex PCR, the repertoire was profiled, and TCRdb retains in-frame clones only, with some absent. That table supplies the V and J calls and clone size; D and trimming were determined from the DNA. Counted here are about 87,000 clones, about 83% occurring once; the ten biggest clones make up less than 2.5%. V was clipped by 1 base and J by 9 bases; unmatched bases: 5. The germline V gene has CDR1 KGHSH and CDR2 LQKENI. There are 14 residues in the CDR3. This entry is derived from a study of blood T cell repertoires in COVID-19.

The chain is built from TRBV18 and TRBJ2-1; 8 bases match TRBD1. The source is a woman in her 70s with acute or convalescent COVID-19. The sample was peripheral blood. The CDR3 is CASSPRQGAIEQFF. The CDR3 nucleotides read TGTGCCAGCTCACCACGGCAGGGGGCTATTGAGCAGTTCTTC.